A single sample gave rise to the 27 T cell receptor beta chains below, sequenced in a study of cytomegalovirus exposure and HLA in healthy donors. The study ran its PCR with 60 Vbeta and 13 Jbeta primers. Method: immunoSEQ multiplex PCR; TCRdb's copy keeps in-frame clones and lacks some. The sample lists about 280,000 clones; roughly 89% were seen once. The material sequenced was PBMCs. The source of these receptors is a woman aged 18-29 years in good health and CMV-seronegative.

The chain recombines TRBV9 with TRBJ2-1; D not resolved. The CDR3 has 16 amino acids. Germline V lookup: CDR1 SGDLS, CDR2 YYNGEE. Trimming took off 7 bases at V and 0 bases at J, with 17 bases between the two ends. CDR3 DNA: TGTGCCAGCGGATTTGACGGGTCGAGCTCCTACAATGAGCAGTTCTTC. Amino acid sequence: CASGFDGSSSYNEQFF.

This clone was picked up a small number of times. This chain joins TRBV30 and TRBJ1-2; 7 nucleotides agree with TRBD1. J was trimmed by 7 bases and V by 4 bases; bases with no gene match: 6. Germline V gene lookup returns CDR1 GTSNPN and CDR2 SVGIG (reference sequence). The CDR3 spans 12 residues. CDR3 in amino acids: CAWNEDRAGYTF. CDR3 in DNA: TGTGCCTGGAATGAAGACAGGGCTGGCTACACCTTC. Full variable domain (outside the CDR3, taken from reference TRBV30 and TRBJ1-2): SQTIHQWPATLVQPVGSPLSLECTVEGTSNPNLYWYRQAAGRGLQLLFYSVGIGQISSEVPQNLSASRPQDRQFILSSKKLLLSDSGFYLCAWNEDRAGYTFGSGTRLTVV.

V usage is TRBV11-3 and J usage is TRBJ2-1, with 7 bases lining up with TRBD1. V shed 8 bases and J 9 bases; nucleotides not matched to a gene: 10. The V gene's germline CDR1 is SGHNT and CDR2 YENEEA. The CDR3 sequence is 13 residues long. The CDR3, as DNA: TGTGCCAGCGGGCAGGGGGTCTTCAGTGAGCAGTTCTTC. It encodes CASGQGVFSEQFF.

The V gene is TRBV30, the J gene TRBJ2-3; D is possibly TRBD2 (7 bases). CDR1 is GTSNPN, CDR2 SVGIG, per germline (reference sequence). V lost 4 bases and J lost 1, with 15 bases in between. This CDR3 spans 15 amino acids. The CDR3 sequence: CAWTLGRGRTDTQYF. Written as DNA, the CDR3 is TGTGCCTGGACCCTCGGGCGGGGGCGCACAGATACGCAGTATTTT.

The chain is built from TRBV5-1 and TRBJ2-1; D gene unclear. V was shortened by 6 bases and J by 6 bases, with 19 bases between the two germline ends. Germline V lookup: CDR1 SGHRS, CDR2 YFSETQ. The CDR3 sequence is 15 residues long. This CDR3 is CASTRTAQPGNEQFF. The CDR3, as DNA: TGCGCCAGCACTCGTACAGCCCAACCTGGCAATGAGCAGTTCTTC.

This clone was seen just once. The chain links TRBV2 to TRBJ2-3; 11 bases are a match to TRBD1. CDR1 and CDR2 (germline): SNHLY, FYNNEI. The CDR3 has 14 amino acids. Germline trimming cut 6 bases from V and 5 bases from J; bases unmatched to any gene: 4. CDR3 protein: CASRRDRGKDTQYF. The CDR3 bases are TGTGCCAGCAGAAGGGACAGGGGGAAAGATACGCAGTATTTT.

In nucleotides, the CDR3 is TGCGCCAGCAGAGTAGGGACAGGGCGGACTGAAGCTTTCTTT. Translation: CASRVGTGRTEAFF. V gene TRBV5-1 combines with J gene TRBJ1-1; 9 bases map to TRBD1. The CDR3 sequence is 14 residues long. CDR1 is SGHRS and CDR2 is YFSETQ in the germline V gene. J was trimmed by 5 bases and V by 5 bases; bases with no gene match: 7.

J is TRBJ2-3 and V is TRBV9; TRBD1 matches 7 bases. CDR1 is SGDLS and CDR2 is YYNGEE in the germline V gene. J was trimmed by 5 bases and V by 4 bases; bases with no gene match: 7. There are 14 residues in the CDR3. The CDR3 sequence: CASSRGGPGDTQYF. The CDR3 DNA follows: TGTGCCAGCAGCCGAGGGGGCCCAGGAGATACGCAGTATTTT.

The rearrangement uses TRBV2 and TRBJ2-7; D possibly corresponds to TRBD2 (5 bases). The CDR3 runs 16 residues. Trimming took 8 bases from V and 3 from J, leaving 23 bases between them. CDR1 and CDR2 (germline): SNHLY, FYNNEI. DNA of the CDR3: TGTGCCAGCGGGAAGGCGCTAGGACGGACTTACTACGAGCAGTACTTC. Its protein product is CASGKALGRTYYEQYF.

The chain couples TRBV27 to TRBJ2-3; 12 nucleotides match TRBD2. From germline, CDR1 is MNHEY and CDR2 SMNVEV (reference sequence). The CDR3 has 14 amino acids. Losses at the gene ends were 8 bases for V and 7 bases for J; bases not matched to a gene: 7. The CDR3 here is CASSLAGGRYTQYF. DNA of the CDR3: TGTGCCAGCTCCCTAGCGGGGGGGCGGTATACGCAGTATTTT.

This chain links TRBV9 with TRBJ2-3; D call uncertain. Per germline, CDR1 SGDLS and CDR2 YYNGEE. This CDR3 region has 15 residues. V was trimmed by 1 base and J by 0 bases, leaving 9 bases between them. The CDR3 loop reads CASSVRSESTDTQYF. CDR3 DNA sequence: TGTGCCAGCAGCGTACGGAGCGAAAGCACAGATACGCAGTATTTT.

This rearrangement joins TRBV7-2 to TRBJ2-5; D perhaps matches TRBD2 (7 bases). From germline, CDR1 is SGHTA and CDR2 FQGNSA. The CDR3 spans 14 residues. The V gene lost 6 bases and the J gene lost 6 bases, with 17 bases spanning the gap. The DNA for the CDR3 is TGTGCCAGCAGACATAGGGGGGGCCGGAAGACCCAGTACTTC. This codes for CASRHRGGRKTQYF. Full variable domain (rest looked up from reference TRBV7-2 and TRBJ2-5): GAGVSQSPSNKVTEKGKDVELRCDPISGHTALYWYRQSLGQGLEFLIYFQGNSAPDKSGLPSDRFSAERTGGSVSTLTIQRTQQEDSAVYLCASRHRGGRKTQYFGPGTRLLVL.

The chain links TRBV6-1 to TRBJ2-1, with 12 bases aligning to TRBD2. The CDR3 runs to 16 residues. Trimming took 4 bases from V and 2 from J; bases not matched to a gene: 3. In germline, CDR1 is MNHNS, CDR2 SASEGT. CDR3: CASSGGLAGPYNEQFF. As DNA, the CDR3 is TGTGCCAGCAGTGGAGGACTAGCGGGACCCTACAATGAGCAGTTCTTC.

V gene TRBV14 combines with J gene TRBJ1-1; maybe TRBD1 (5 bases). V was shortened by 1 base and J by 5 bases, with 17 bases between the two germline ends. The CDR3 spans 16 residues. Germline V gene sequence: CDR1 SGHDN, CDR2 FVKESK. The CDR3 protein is CASSQVPDMRGTEAFF. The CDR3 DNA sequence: TGTGCCAGCAGCCAAGTCCCCGACATGCGGGGGACTGAAGCTTTCTTT.

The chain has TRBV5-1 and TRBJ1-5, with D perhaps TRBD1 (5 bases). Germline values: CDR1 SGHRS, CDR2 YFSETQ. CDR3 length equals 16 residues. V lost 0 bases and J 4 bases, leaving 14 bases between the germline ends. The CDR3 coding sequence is TGCGCCAGCAGCTTGGAGGGGCCCCAAGTAAATCAGCCCCAGCATTTT. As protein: CASSLEGPQVNQPQHF.

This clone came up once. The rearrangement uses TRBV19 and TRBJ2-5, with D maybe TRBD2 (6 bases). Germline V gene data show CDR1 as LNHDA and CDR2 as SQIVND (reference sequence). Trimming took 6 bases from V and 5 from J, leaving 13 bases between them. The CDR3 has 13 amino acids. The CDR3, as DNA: TGTGCCAGTAGCGGGGGACCGCAGGAGACCCAGTACTTC. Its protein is CASSGGPQETQYF.

The CDR3 nucleotides are TGTGCCAGCAGTATAGATCGGGGCAATCAGCCCCAGCATTTT. Translation gives CASSIDRGNQPQHF. V is TRBV27 and J is TRBJ1-5; D remains ambiguous. The CDR3 contains 14 residues. The V end lost 5 bases, the J end lost 2 bases, and 10 bases lay between the germline ends. Germline CDR1 and CDR2: MNHEY and SMNVEV (reference sequence).

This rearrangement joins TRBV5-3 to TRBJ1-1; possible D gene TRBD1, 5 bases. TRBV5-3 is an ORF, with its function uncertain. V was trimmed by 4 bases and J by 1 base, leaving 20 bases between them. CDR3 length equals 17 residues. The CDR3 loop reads CARSTGVIFQANTEAFF. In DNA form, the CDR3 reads TGTGCCAGAAGCACGGGGGTTATCTTCCAGGCGAACACTGAAGCTTTCTTT.

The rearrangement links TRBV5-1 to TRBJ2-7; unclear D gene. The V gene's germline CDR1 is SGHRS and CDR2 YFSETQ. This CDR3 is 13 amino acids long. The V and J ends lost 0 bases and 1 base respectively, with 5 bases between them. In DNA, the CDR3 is TGCGCCAGCAGCTTGGGGCAGTCCTACGAGCAGTACTTC. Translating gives CASSLGQSYEQYF.

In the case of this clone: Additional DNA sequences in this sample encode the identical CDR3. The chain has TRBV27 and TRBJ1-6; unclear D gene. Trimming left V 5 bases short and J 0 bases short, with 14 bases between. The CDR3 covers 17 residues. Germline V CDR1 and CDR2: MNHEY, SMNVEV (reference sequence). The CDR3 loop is CASSDGSRSSYNSPLHF. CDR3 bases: TGTGCCAGCAGTGATGGCAGTAGGAGCTCCTATAATTCACCCCTCCACTTT.

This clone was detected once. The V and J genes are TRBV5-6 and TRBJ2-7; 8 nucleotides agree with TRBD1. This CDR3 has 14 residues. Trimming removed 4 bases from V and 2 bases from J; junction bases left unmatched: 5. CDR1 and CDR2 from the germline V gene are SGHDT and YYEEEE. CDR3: CASSIGTGAYEQYF. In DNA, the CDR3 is TGTGCCAGCAGCATAGGGACAGGAGCCTACGAGCAGTACTTC.

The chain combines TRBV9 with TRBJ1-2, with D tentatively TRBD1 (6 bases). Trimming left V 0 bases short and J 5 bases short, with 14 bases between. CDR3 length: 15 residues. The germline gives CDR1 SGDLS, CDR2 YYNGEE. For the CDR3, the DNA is TGTGCCAGCAGCGTAGTGACAGGAATGATATATGGCTACACCTTC. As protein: CASSVVTGMIYGYTF.

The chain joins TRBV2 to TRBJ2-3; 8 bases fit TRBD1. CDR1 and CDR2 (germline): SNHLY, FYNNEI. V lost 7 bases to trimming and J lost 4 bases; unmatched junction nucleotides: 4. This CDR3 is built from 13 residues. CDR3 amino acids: CASKTGASDTQYF. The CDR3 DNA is TGTGCCAGCAAGACAGGGGCGTCAGATACGCAGTATTTT.

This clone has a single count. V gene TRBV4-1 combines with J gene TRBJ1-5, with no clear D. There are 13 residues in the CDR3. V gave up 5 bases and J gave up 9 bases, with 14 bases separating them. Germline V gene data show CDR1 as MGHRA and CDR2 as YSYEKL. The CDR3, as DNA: TGCGCCAGCAGCTGCGGCCCCCCATCGCCCCAGCATTTT. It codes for CASSCGPPSPQHF.

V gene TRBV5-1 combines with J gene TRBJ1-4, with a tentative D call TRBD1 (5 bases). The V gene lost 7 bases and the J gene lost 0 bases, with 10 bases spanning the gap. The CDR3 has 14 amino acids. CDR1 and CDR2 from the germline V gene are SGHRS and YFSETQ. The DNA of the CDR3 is TGCGCCAGCGCAACAGGCGCAACTAATGAAAAACTGTTTTTT. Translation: CASATGATNEKLFF. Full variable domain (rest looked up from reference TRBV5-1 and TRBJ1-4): KAGVTQTPRYLIKTRGQQVTLSCSPISGHRSVSWYQQTPGQGLQFLFEYFSETQRNKGNFPGRFSGRQFSNSRSEMNVSTLELGDSALYLCASATGATNEKLFFGSGTQLSVL.

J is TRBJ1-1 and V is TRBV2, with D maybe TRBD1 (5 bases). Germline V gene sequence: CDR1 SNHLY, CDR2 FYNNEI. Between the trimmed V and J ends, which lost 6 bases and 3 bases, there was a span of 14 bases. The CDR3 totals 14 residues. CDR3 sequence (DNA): TGTGCCAGCAGGGGGGAGGGGCTAGACACTGAAGCTTTCTTT. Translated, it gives CASRGEGLDTEAFF.

The CDR3 here is CASSHWTSGGSYEQYF. The CDR3, as DNA: TGTGCCAGCAGCCACTGGACTAGCGGGGGTTCCTACGAGCAGTACTTC. The chain carries TRBV4-2 and TRBJ2-7, with 13 bases aligning to TRBD2. In germline, CDR1 is LGHNA, CDR2 YNFKEQ. CDR3 length equals 16 residues. V shed 3 bases and J 1 base; nucleotides not matched to a gene: 3.